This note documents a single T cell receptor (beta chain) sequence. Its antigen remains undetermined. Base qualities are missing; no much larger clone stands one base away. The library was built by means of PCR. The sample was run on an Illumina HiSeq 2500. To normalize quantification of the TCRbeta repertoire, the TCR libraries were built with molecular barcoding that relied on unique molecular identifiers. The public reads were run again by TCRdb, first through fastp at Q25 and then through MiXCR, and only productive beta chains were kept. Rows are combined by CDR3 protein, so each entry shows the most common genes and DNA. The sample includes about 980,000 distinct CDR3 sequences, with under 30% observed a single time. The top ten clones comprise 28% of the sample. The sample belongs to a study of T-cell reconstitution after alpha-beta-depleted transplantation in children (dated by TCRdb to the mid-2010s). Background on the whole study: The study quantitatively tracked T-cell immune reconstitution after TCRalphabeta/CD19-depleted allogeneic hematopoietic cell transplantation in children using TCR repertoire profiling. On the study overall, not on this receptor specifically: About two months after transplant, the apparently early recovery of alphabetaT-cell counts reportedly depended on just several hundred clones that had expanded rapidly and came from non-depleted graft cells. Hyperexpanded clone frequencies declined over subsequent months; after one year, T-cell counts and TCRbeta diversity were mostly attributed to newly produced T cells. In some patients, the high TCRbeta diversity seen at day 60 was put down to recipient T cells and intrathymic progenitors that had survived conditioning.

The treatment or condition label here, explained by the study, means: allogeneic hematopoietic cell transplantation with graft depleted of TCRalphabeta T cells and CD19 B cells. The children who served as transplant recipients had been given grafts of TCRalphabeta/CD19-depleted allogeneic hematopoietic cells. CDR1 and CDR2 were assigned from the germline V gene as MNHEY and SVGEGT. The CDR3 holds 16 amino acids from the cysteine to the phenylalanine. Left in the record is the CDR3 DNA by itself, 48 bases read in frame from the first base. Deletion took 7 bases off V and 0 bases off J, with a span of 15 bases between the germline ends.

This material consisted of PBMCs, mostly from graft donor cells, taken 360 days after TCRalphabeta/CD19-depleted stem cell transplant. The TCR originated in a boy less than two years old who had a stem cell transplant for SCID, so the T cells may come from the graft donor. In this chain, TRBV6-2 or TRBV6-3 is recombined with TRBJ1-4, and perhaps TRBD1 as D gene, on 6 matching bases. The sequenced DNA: TGTGCCAGCAAGTCCTGGGGGCGGCCAACTAATGAAAAACTGTTTTTT. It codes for CASKSWGRPTNEKLFF.